This entry concerns a single TCR beta chain. Trimming removed 5 bases from V and 2 bases from J, with 14 bases in between. Germline V gene data show CDR1 as SGHTA and CDR2 as FQGNSA. This CDR3 is 15 amino acids long. These data are taken from a study of blood T cell repertoires in COVID-19. Study overall: Acute and convalescent COVID-19 specimens originated in the United States, Italy and Spain. T cells, B-cell-depleted T cells, or PBMCs provided the cDNA or gDNA that served as material.

In the authors' workflow: By means of reference gene primer amplification, nucleated cell counts were estimated. Data came from immunoSEQ multiplex PCR; TCRdb stores just in-frame clones and leaves some out. That table is the source of V, J and clone size, and D and trimming were worked out from the DNA. The sample yields 300,000 to 350,000 clones, approximately 88% seen once. In Seattle, patients joined the study during active infection and were tracked longitudinally. The sample was peripheral blood. This TCR was recovered from a man under 40 with COVID-19, enrolled during active disease. The J gene is TRBJ2-3, the V gene TRBV7-2, with D possibly being TRBD1 (6 bases). CDR3 nucleotide sequence: TGTGCCAGCAGCCCCCTGGGGGCGGTCACAGATACGCAGTATTTT. It is translated as CASSPLGAVTDTQYF.